One sample yielded the 29 T cell receptor beta chains listed below, sequenced in a study of T cells after yellow fever vaccination. MiXCR was run by TCRdb on the 5' RACE reads, yielding one entry per CDR3 protein. The sample consists of a few hundred thousand distinct CDR3 sequences, around 16% of them appearing once. This material consisted of PBMCs, taken 5 days after the first yellow fever vaccination. These receptors originate from a man in his late teens or twenties who received the YFV17D yellow fever vaccine.

The V gene is TRBV20-1, the J gene TRBJ1-1; D gene unclear. CDR1 is DFQATT and CDR2 is SNEGSKA in the germline V gene (reference sequence). Trimming removed 3 bases at V and 4 bases at J, with 12 bases between. The length of the CDR3 is 13 residues. The DNA for the CDR3 is TGCAGTGCTAGGTCGGTAGGGAGCACTGAAGCTTTCTTT. It translates to CSARSVGSTEAFF.

This chain joins TRBV7-2 and TRBJ2-3; TRBD1 aligns across 9 bases. CDR3 length equals 15 residues. The V gene's germline CDR1 is SGHTA and CDR2 FQGNSA. V gave up 5 bases and J gave up 4 bases; unmatched junction bases: 7. The CDR3 nucleotides read TGTGCCAGCAGCCCCGGGACAGGGTTTTCAGATACGCAGTATTTT. This gives the protein CASSPGTGFSDTQYF.

There are a few counts of this clonotype. V gene TRBV12-3 or TRBV12-4 combines with J gene TRBJ1-1; no reliable D call. Deletions cut 0 bases from V and 4 bases from J, with 12 bases between. The CDR3 is 15 amino acids. The CDR3 region has the DNA TGTGCCAGCAGTTTAGCTGGTGGGAGCAGCACTGAAGCTTTCTTT. Amino acid sequence: CASSLAGGSSTEAFF.

V is TRBV12-3 or TRBV12-4 and J is TRBJ2-7, with 9 bases fitting TRBD2. There are 17 residues in the CDR3. With V trimmed by 1 base and J by 0 bases, 7 bases remained unmatched. CDR3 sequence: CASSLGSGGPSSYEQYV. The CDR3 DNA follows: TGTGCCAGCAGTTTAGGGAGCGGGGGGCCAAGCTCCTACGAGCAGTACGTC.

This chain joins TRBV5-1 and TRBJ1-1; no reliable D call. With 0 bases removed from V and 8 bases from J, the gap between germline ends came to 20 bases. The germline CDR1 and CDR2 sequences are SGHRS and YFSETQ. CDR3 length: 16 residues. CDR3 bases: TGCGCCAGCAGCTTGGCCGGAAGTGGATTGGGTGAAGAAGCTTTCTTT. Protein product: CASSLAGSGLGEEAFF.

This clonotype was counted only a few times. CDR3 sequence reads: CASSFQGSGGTDTQYF. The CDR3 DNA reads TGCGCCAGCAGCTTCCAGGGAAGCGGGGGCACAGATACGCAGTATTTT. The chain recombines TRBV5-1 with TRBJ2-3; TRBD2 agrees at 7 bases. Germline V gene lookup returns CDR1 SGHRS and CDR2 YFSETQ. The J segment lost 1 base and the V segment lost 2 bases, leaving 7 bases of the junction unmatched. The CDR3 extends over 16 amino acids.

This clonotype was seen a handful of times. The V call is TRBV30, the J call TRBJ1-2; a weak D match, TRBD1 (5 bases). Germline V lookup: CDR1 GTSNPN, CDR2 SVGIG (reference sequence). Trimming pared 1 base from V and 2 bases from J, leaving 23 bases between. CDR3 size: 18 residues. CDR3 amino acids: CAWSDFGTPSTRNYGYTF. Written as DNA, the CDR3 is TGTGCCTGGAGTGACTTCGGGACCCCGTCCACGAGAAACTATGGCTACACCTTC.

J is TRBJ2-3 and V is TRBV28; D might be TRBD2 (7 bases). The germline CDR1 and CDR2 sequences are MDHEN and SYDVKM. The CDR3 is made up of 15 amino acids. The germline V and J ends were trimmed by 2 bases and 5 bases, with 14 bases remaining between them. The CDR3 DNA is TGTGCCAGCAGTTTACTTTCGGGGGGCCGAGATACGCAGTATTTT. This translates into CASSLLSGGRDTQYF.

J is TRBJ1-1 and V is TRBV6-5; TRBD1 is a possible D gene (5 bases). The CDR3 consists of 16 residues. The germline V and J ends were trimmed by 2 bases and 1 base, with 14 bases remaining between them. The germline V gene encodes CDR1 MNHEY and CDR2 SVGAGI. In DNA, the CDR3 is TGTGCCAGCAGTTACGGGGCCTCCTTAGGGAACACTGAAGCTTTCTTT. It translates to CASSYGASLGNTEAFF.

The chain couples TRBV29-1 to TRBJ1-1; D perhaps matches TRBD1 (5 bases). CDR1 is SQVTM, CDR2 ANQGSEA, per germline. This CDR3 is 14 amino acids long. Trimming shortened V by 5 bases and J by 5 bases, and 18 bases separated the two germline ends. CDR3 sequence: CSVQRPVRGTEAFF. The DNA of the CDR3 is TGCAGCGTTCAAAGACCGGTACGGGGGACTGAAGCTTTCTTT.

Only a few counts were recorded for this clonotype. The chain recombines TRBV11-1 with TRBJ1-6; D might be TRBD1 (6 bases). The CDR3 consists of 19 residues. Germline values: CDR1 SGHAT, CDR2 FQDESV (reference sequence). Trimming took off 4 bases at V and 10 bases at J, with 29 bases between the two ends. The CDR3 DNA reads TGTGCCAGCAGCTCCCTACATTTCACCGACAGGTTGTTTGGGTCACCCCTCCACTTT. As protein: CASSSLHFTDRLFGSPLHF.

There are a few counts of this clonotype. The J gene is TRBJ1-6, the V gene TRBV15; 9 nucleotides match TRBD1. V dropped 5 bases and J dropped 9; count of bases not matched to a gene: 11. The CDR3 length is 16 residues. Germline CDR1 is LNHNV and CDR2 is YYDKDF (reference sequence). The CDR3: CATSGIQGARGSPLHF. Written as DNA, the CDR3 is TGTGCCACCAGCGGGATACAGGGGGCAAGAGGTTCACCCCTCCACTTT.

The chain joins TRBV11-2 to TRBJ2-3; D tentatively reads TRBD1 or TRBD2 (5 bases each). Germline values: CDR1 SGHAT, CDR2 FQNNGV. The CDR3 contains 16 residues. Trimming removed 3 bases at V and 1 base at J, with 14 bases between. CDR3 sequence: CASSFGEMGGTDTQYF. CDR3 nucleotides: TGTGCCAGCAGCTTTGGGGAAATGGGGGGCACAGATACGCAGTATTTT.

This sequence joins TRBV7-9 and TRBJ1-1; D is ambiguous. V was pared by 2 bases and J by 8 bases, with 9 bases between. The V gene's germline CDR1 is SEHNR and CDR2 FQNEAQ (reference sequence). The CDR3 sequence is 12 residues long. CDR3 residues: CASSLNSREAFF. CDR3 DNA: TGTGCCAGCAGCTTAAATTCAAGAGAAGCTTTCTTT. The full variable domain, completed using reference TRBV7-9 and TRBJ1-1, is DTGVSQNPRHKITKRGQNVTFRCDPISEHNRLYWYRQTLGQGPEFLTYFQNEAQLEKSRLLSDRFSAERPKGSFSTLEIQRTEQGDSAMYLCASSLNSREAFFGQGTRLTVV.

This chain uses TRBV12-3 or TRBV12-4 with TRBJ2-1; 7 nucleotides align to TRBD2. The V gene end was trimmed by 4 bases and the J gene end by 16 bases; junction bases not matched to a gene: 13. CDR3 size: 13 residues. The CDR3 spells CASSSRARDYHFF. DNA for the CDR3: TGTGCCAGCAGTTCCCGGGCAAGGGACTACCATTTCTTC.

CDR3 bases: TGTGCCAGCAGCTTATCCCGGGGTATCTATGAGCAGTTCTTC. Amino acid sequence: CASSLSRGIYEQFF. The J gene is TRBJ2-1, the V gene TRBV7-2, with a tentative D call TRBD2 (5 bases). Germline V gene data show CDR1 as SGHTA and CDR2 as FQGNSA. The CDR3 extends over 14 amino acids. V shed 2 bases and J shed 8 bases, with 13 bases lying between them.

The sample holds a few counts of this clonotype. V gene TRBV20-1 combines with J gene TRBJ2-6; no reliable D call. CDR1 DFQATT and CDR2 SNEGSKA come from the germline V gene (reference sequence). This CDR3 is built from 15 residues. The ends were cut back, 0 bases at V and 4 bases at J, with 10 bases in the middle. The CDR3 DNA follows: TGCAGTGCTAGAGATCCCCTTTCCGGGGCCAACGTCCTGACTTTC. This sequence encodes CSARDPLSGANVLTF.

In this sample, this clonotype turned up a few times. The chain links TRBV18 to TRBJ1-2; D unclear. V lost 2 bases, J lost 2 bases, and 15 bases lay in between. The CDR3 has 16 amino acids. In germline, CDR1 is KGHSH, CDR2 LQKENI. CDR3: CASSPYRQASNYGYTF. In DNA form, the CDR3 reads TGTGCCAGCTCACCATACCGGCAGGCTAGCAACTATGGCTACACCTTC.

The chain links TRBV27 to TRBJ2-7; 9 bases align to TRBD2. From germline, CDR1 is MNHEY and CDR2 SMNVEV (reference sequence). The CDR3 totals 18 residues. Trimming took 5 bases from V and 0 from J; bases not matched to a gene: 14. CDR3 loop: CASSLSGTSSPLSYEQYF. DNA of the CDR3: TGTGCCAGCAGTCTCTCCGGGACTAGCAGCCCTCTCTCCTACGAGCAGTACTTC.

The sample holds a few counts of this clonotype. The chain combines TRBV7-2 with TRBJ1-5; 9 bases line up with TRBD1. The J segment lost 7 bases and the V segment lost 5 bases, leaving 6 bases of the junction unmatched. The CDR3 has 14 amino acids. Germline-derived CDR1 and CDR2 are SGHTA and FQGNSA. The CDR3 protein is CASSSDRGGQPQHF. The CDR3 DNA follows: TGTGCCAGCAGCAGTGACAGGGGGGGCCAGCCCCAGCATTTT.

This clonotype was counted many times. This rearrangement joins TRBV5-1 to TRBJ1-1, with 9 nucleotides matching TRBD1. The CDR3 contains 14 residues. CDR1 and CDR2 (germline): SGHRS, YFSETQ. The V and J ends lost 4 bases and 6 bases, in that order; junction bases with no gene match: 7. The CDR3: CASSAQGAIAEAFF. CDR3 DNA sequence: TGCGCCAGCAGCGCACAGGGGGCGATAGCTGAAGCTTTCTTT.

A few counts support this clonotype. V is TRBV4-1 and J is TRBJ2-7; 9 bases line up with TRBD2. After removal of 4 bases from V and 0 bases from J, the junction contained 10 bases not matched to a gene. The germline V gene encodes CDR1 MGHRA and CDR2 YSYEKL. The CDR3 runs 17 residues. The CDR3 bases are TGCGCCAGCAGCCCTCCTTTAATAGCGGGGGCCTCCTACGAGCAGTACTTC. Amino acids: CASSPPLIAGASYEQYF.

The genes are TRBV2 and TRBJ1-6; tentatively, D is TRBD1 (5 bases). The germline V gene encodes CDR1 SNHLY and CDR2 FYNNEI. Trimming removed 11 bases at V and 5 bases at J, with 13 bases between. This CDR3 is 13 amino acids long. CDR3 sequence reads: CAGSRENNSPLHF. DNA for the CDR3: TGTGCCGGGTCCAGGGAAAATAATTCACCCCTCCACTTT. Supplemented by reference TRBV2 and TRBJ1-6, the full variable domain reads EPEVTQTPSHQVTQMGQEVILRCVPISNHLYFYWYRQILGQKVEFLVSFYNNEISEKSEIFDDQFSVERPDGSNFTLKIRSTKLEDSAMYFCAGSRENNSPLHFGNGTRLTVT.

This sequence joins TRBV3-1 and TRBJ1-2; D might be TRBD1 (6 bases). CDR3 length: 15 residues. V lost 1 base to trimming and J lost 5 bases, with 14 bases between them. From germline, CDR1 is LGHDT and CDR2 YNNKEL (reference sequence). CDR3 DNA: TGTGCCAGCAGCCAAGCAGGGGTTGGGGATTATGGCTACACCTTC. Protein product: CASSQAGVGDYGYTF.

The chain combines TRBV6-2 or TRBV6-3 with TRBJ2-7; a possible D gene is TRBD1 (5 bases). Trimming shortened V by 4 bases and J by 2 bases, and 15 bases separated the two germline ends. This CDR3 region has 15 residues. Germline V gene data show CDR1 as MNHEY and CDR2 as SVGEGT. The CDR3: CASSLVLAGPYEQYF. CDR3 in DNA: TGTGCCAGCAGTTTGGTCCTGGCAGGGCCCTACGAGCAGTACTTC.

The chain joins TRBV9 to TRBJ2-3; 10 bases align to TRBD2. Unmatched junction bases numbered 9, after V lost 7 bases and J lost 1 base. This CDR3 region has 16 residues. The V gene's germline CDR1 is SGDLS and CDR2 YYNGEE. The CDR3, as DNA: TGTGCCAGCTCTGAGCGGGGGGGCCGCGGCACAGATACGCAGTATTTT. Its protein is CASSERGGRGTDTQYF.

J is TRBJ1-2 and V is TRBV9; no definite D call. V was shortened by 4 bases and J by 4 bases, with 8 bases between the two germline ends. The germline V gene encodes CDR1 SGDLS and CDR2 YYNGEE. The CDR3 totals 12 residues. The CDR3 nucleotides read TGTGCCAGCAGCTCAAACAGCTATGGCTACACCTTC. Protein: CASSSNSYGYTF. Drawing the rest from reference TRBV9 and TRBJ1-2, the complete variable domain is DSGVTQTPKHLITATGQRVTLRCSPRSGDLSVYWYQQSLDQGLQFLIQYYNGEERAKGNILERFSAQQFPDLHSELNLSSLELGDSALYFCASSSNSYGYTFGSGTRLTVV.

This chain connects TRBV25-1 to TRBJ1-1, with 7 bases lining up with TRBD1. Germline V gene sequence: CDR1 MGHDK, CDR2 SYGVNS. J lost 3 bases, V lost 2 bases, and 6 bases had no gene match. The CDR3 has 15 residues. This CDR3 reads CASSEPRTGDTEAFF. In DNA, the CDR3 is TGTGCCAGCAGTGAACCTAGGACAGGCGACACTGAAGCTTTCTTT.

This clonotype has a handful of counts. The V call is TRBV2, the J call TRBJ2-2, with D unresolved. From germline, CDR1 is SNHLY and CDR2 FYNNEI. V was shortened by 7 bases and J by 6 bases, with 9 bases between the two germline ends. The CDR3 consists of 12 residues. The CDR3 is CASIDSPGELFF. The CDR3 coding sequence is TGTGCCAGCATTGACTCCCCCGGGGAGCTGTTTTTT.